This T cell receptor beta chain was captured by sequencing in a study of blood T cell repertoires in COVID-19. Study-level information: The United States, Italy and Spain supplied acute and convalescent COVID-19 samples.

The CDR3 consists of 14 residues. V was cut by 7 bases and J by 4 bases, with 16 bases left in between. Germline V gives CDR1 MNHEY, CDR2 SMNVEV (reference sequence). Residents of 24 US areas, aged roughly 18 to 90 years, made up the participants. In the original processing: Nucleated cell number was recorded as an estimate derived from reference gene primer amplification. Repertoires were generated with immunoSEQ multiplex PCR, while TCRdb's copy carries only in-frame clones and drops some. V, J and clone size were drawn from that table, and D and trimming were deduced from the DNA. The sample shows about 200,000 clones, roughly 90% of them seen only once.

The sequenced sample was PBMCs or T cells enriched from blood (not recorded which). The receptor comes from a woman between 18 and 29 years old who had recovered from COVID-19. This chain links TRBV27 with TRBJ1-2, with D possibly being TRBD1 (5 bases). The CDR3 spells CASKAARGIYGYTF. CDR3 nucleotides: TGTGCCAGCAAGGCGGCCCGGGGGATCTATGGCTACACCTTC.